This TCR beta chain is from a study of cytomegalovirus exposure and HLA in healthy donors. Regarding the study as a whole: HLA allele associations emerged for about 18,000 TCR beta sequences in a later analysis, at 0.05 false discovery rate. From TCR beta sequences, most subjects' HLA-A and HLA-B alleles were reportedly predicted accurately. Reportedly, cytomegalovirus status was diagnosed with high sensitivity and specificity. Most TCR sequences were uncommon, yet certain public TCRs appeared in many donors.

This CDR3 region has 14 residues. Germline assignment: CDR1 MDHEN and CDR2 SYDVKM. Germline trimming cut 6 bases from V and 3 bases from J; bases unmatched to any gene: 2. Primers: 60 Vbeta forward and 13 Jbeta reverse. The assay was immunoSEQ multiplex PCR, and TCRdb's table has in-frame clones only and misses some. The repertoire includes under 150,000 clones, about 76% of them detected once, and about 1.4% sits in the top ten. In regard to this clone: Its antigen is not known.

Sequencing was carried out using PBMCs. The rearrangement links TRBV28 to TRBJ1-3; 10 positions match TRBD1. This clonotype was obtained from a middle-aged woman in good health and CMV-seronegative. CDR3 sequence reads: CASRDRGLGNTIYF. In nucleotides, the CDR3 is TGTGCCAGCAGAGACAGGGGGCTTGGAAACACCATATATTTT.